This T cell receptor (beta chain) is drawn from a study of T cells in Graves' hyperthyroidism and ophthalmopathy. RNA transcripts served as the template for amplifying TCR beta CDR3 regions. Carried out on the TCR CDR3, a first-round RT-PCR used the HTBI primer set. TCRdb re-called the multiplex PCR reads through MiXCR, storing one row per CDR3 protein. The sample carries 550,000 to 800,000 distinct CDR3 sequences, 16% recorded once. The length of the CDR3 is 16 residues. CDR1 and CDR2 from the germline V gene are SEHNR and FQNEAQ (reference sequence). V lost 0 bases, J lost 2 bases, and 1 base stayed unmatched.

J is TRBJ2-6 and V is TRBV7-9, with 7 bases lining up with TRBD2. The receptor was isolated from a man aged 18 to 30 with Graves' hyperthyroidism. The sample taken for sequencing was blood. The CDR3 here is CASSLAGRAGANVLTF. Written as DNA, the CDR3 is TGTGCCAGCAGCTTAGCAGGGAGGGCTGGGGCCAACGTCCTGACTTTC.